These T cell receptor beta chains were read from a single sample in a study of T-cell reconstitution after alpha-beta-depleted transplantation in children. TCRdb independently ran MiXCR on the PCR reads; one entry per CDR3 protein. The sample shows 95,000 to 150,000 distinct CDR3 sequences, more than 20% of them seen only once. The sample was PBMCs, mostly from graft donor cells, taken 180 days after TCRalphabeta/CD19-depleted stem cell transplant. Receptor source: a male patient aged 2 to 9 who had a stem cell transplant for chronic granulomatous disease, so the T cells may come from the graft donor. The conserved cysteine and the conserved F or W are not part of the CDR3 here.

V gene: TRBV12-3/TRBV12-4; CDR3 protein: ASSLSRVQETQY
V gene: TRBV4-2; CDR3 protein: ASSPGQGDQPQH
V gene: TRBV6-2/TRBV6-3; CDR3 protein: ASRDRAYEQY
V gene: TRBV7-9; CDR3 protein: ASSLAMVQETQY
V gene: TRBV12-3/TRBV12-4; CDR3 protein: ASSYRWGYNEQF
V gene: TRBV15; CDR3 protein: ATSRVLAGRPPHNEQF
V gene: TRBV10-3; CDR3 protein: AISETKNEQF
V gene: TRBV19; CDR3 protein: ASSRVDNEQF
V gene: TRBV27; CDR3 protein: ASTGYSGAGELF
V gene: TRBV19; CDR3 protein: ASSMMPSGRGQF
V gene: TRBV3-1; CDR3 protein: ASSQSDRRRGAF
V gene: TRBV12-5; CDR3 protein: ASGFSGSKNTGELF
V gene: TRBV5-5; CDR3 protein: ASSLVRTGVGTGLT
V gene: TRBV29-1; CDR3 protein: SVEFGGTGDEQY
V gene: TRBV29-1; CDR3 protein: SVERYNEQF
V gene: TRBV6-2/TRBV6-3; CDR3 protein: ASTDGLAASYEQY
V gene: TRBV28; CDR3 protein: ASSSKEGRLKDTQY
V gene: TRBV5-1; CDR3 protein: ASSLGAVSYEQY
V gene: TRBV7-2; CDR3 protein: ASSLGSGGVEQF
V gene: TRBV29-1; CDR3 protein: SVDRGAQETQY
V gene: TRBV5-1; CDR3 protein: ASSLERSTDTQY
V gene: TRBV13; CDR3 protein: ASSLLGTHTVNQPQH
V gene: TRBV27; CDR3 protein: ASSFAGLAGDYEQY
V gene: TRBV12-3/TRBV12-4; CDR3 protein: ASSLGQIYEQY
V gene: TRBV29-1; CDR3 protein: SVAGPGELF
V gene: TRBV7-2; CDR3 protein: ASSWGLAGGEQF
V gene: TRBV20-1; CDR3 protein: SARDVREVGETQY
V gene: TRBV6-5; CDR3 protein: ASSYRGIGTDTQY